The entry below gives a single TCR beta chain sequence along with its context. The record originates from a study of blood T cell repertoires in COVID-19. Study summary: The United States, Italy and Spain were the sources of the acute and convalescent COVID-19 samples.

The V and J ends lost 0 bases and 5 bases, in that order; junction bases with no gene match: 2. The CDR3 spans 14 residues. Germline CDR1 reads SGDLS; CDR2 reads YYNGEE. The assay was immunoSEQ multiplex PCR, and TCRdb's table has in-frame clones only and misses some. Of approximately 250,000 clones in the sample, less than 90% were seen once. The gene calls are TRBV9 and TRBJ2-1; TRBD1 matches 7 bases. Sequenced material: peripheral blood. This clonotype was obtained from a man between 60 and 70 years old with acute or convalescent COVID-19. The CDR3 here is CASSVVGTDNEQFF. In nucleotides, the CDR3 is TGTGCCAGCAGCGTAGTGGGGACAGACAATGAGCAGTTCTTC.